One sample yielded the 14 T cell receptor beta chains listed below, sequenced in a study of T cell responses to AZD1222 COVID-19 vaccine. Method: immunoSEQ multiplex PCR; TCRdb's copy keeps in-frame clones and lacks some. In the table there are about 150,000 clones, roughly 88% of which are singletons. The sequencing here drew on peripheral blood, taken 28 days after the second dose of the MenACWY control vaccine. All receptors derive from an adult who received the MenACWY meningococcal vaccine as a control.

V and J are TRBV18 and TRBJ2-7; D not resolved. Trimming took 2 bases from V and 1 from J, leaving 15 bases between them. The CDR3 has 16 residues. Germline loops: CDR1 KGHSH, CDR2 LQKENI. CDR3 sequence: CASSPSPPVGSYEQYF. CDR3 bases: TGTGCCAGCTCACCATCCCCCCCCGTAGGGTCCTACGAGCAGTACTTC.

The gene calls are TRBV3-1 (or the pseudogene TRBV3-2) and TRBJ2-1; D remains unclear. Trimming stripped 3 bases from V and 7 bases from J, with 10 bases between. The CDR3 length is 13 residues. CDR1 LGHDT and CDR2 YNNKEL come from the germline V gene (reference sequence). CDR3 protein: CASSHQTENEQFF. The DNA of the CDR3 is TGTGCCAGCAGCCACCAGACCGAAAATGAGCAGTTCTTC.

This clone was seen a few times. This chain uses TRBV19 with TRBJ2-2; D gene uncertain. CDR1 LNHDA and CDR2 SQIVND come from the germline V gene (reference sequence). The CDR3 extends over 11 amino acids. The V and J ends lost 1 base and 13 bases respectively, with 7 bases between them. The DNA of the CDR3 is TGTGCCAGTAGTATAGGAACGGTGCTGTTTTTT. Amino acids: CASSIGTVLFF.

The rearrangement links TRBV27 to TRBJ1-2; weak D call: TRBD1 (5 bases). CDR1 and CDR2 (germline): MNHEY, SMNVEV (reference sequence). V was cut by 8 bases and J by 4 bases, with 23 bases left in between. CDR3 length equals 16 residues. CDR3 nucleotides: TGTGCCAGCGGGGCCCGTCCTCTTAAACGGGGCTATGGCTACACCTTC. Its translation is CASGARPLKRGYGYTF.

The CDR3 spells CASSVDGNTIYF. Here the CDR3 DNA reads TGTGCCAGCAGCGTAGATGGAAACACCATATATTTT. The rearrangement joins TRBV9 to TRBJ1-3; the D is unclear. Germline V gene data show CDR1 as SGDLS and CDR2 as YYNGEE. The CDR3 length is 12 residues. V was shortened by 0 bases and J by 3 bases, with 1 base between the two germline ends.

CDR3 in DNA: TGTGCCTGGAGTGCACTCGACAGGGGTCAGCCCCAGCATTTT. Protein: CAWSALDRGQPQHF. V usage is TRBV30 and J usage is TRBJ1-5; 8 bases are a match to TRBD1. Germline V CDR1 and CDR2: GTSNPN, SVGIG (reference sequence). The CDR3 extends over 14 amino acids. J was trimmed by 6 bases and V by 1 base; bases with no gene match: 5.

This chain uses TRBV7-2 with TRBJ1-2; 8 positions agree with TRBD1. The CDR3 is 13 residues long. The germline V gene encodes CDR1 SGHTA and CDR2 FQGNSA. V was pared by 2 bases and J by 6 bases, with 2 bases of the junction left unmatched. This chain's CDR3 is CASSLRQGNGYTF. The CDR3 nucleotides read TGTGCCAGCAGCTTAAGACAGGGGAATGGCTACACCTTC.

The chain carries TRBV6-5 and TRBJ2-7; D is perhaps TRBD1 or TRBD2 (5 bases each). The CDR3 runs to 12 residues. V was cut by 7 bases and J by 6 bases, with 13 bases left in between. CDR1 and CDR2 from the germline V gene are MNHEY and SVGAGI. The DNA of the CDR3 is TGTGCCAGCACTGGATTAGGGACCGAGCAGTACTTC. It codes for CASTGLGTEQYF.

The genes are TRBV30 and TRBJ1-2; a weak D match, TRBD1 (5 bases). The V end was cut by 4 bases, the J end by 8 bases, with 11 bases between. This CDR3 has 11 amino acids. Germline CDR1 GTSNPN, CDR2 SVGIG (reference sequence). In DNA form, the CDR3 reads TGTGCCTGGATGAAAAGGGGAGGCTACACCTTC. This encodes CAWMKRGGYTF.

The chain joins TRBV14 to TRBJ1-5, with a tentative D call TRBD1 (6 bases). CDR1 is SGHDN, CDR2 FVKESK, per germline. Trimming stripped 10 bases from V and 2 bases from J, with 15 bases between. The CDR3 runs to 14 residues. The chain's CDR3 is CANKTGMGNQPQHF. CDR3 sequence (DNA): TGTGCCAACAAAACAGGGATGGGCAATCAGCCCCAGCATTTT.

The rearrangement links TRBV12-3 or TRBV12-4 to TRBJ2-7; D is possibly TRBD1 (5 bases). This CDR3 has 13 residues. Deletions cut 1 base from V and 3 bases from J, with 7 bases between. The CDR3 loop is CASSLVGHYEQYF. CDR3 sequence (DNA): TGTGCCAGCAGTTTAGTTGGACACTACGAGCAGTACTTC.

The CDR3 region is CASSQALASRMRDTQYF. CDR3 bases: TGTGCCAGCAGCCAAGCGCTGGCTAGCAGGATGAGGGATACGCAGTATTTT. V usage is TRBV3-1 (or the pseudogene TRBV3-2) and J usage is TRBJ2-3; D possibly corresponds to TRBD2 (5 bases). The germline V gene encodes CDR1 LGHDT and CDR2 YNNKEL (reference sequence). The V gene lost 1 base and the J gene lost 6 bases, with 20 bases spanning the gap. The CDR3 length is 17 residues.

The V call is TRBV3-1 (or the pseudogene TRBV3-2), the J call TRBJ2-1; possibly TRBD2 for D (6 bases). From germline, CDR1 is LGHDT and CDR2 YNNKEL (reference sequence). This CDR3 is 14 amino acids long. The V end was cut by 3 bases, the J end by 7 bases, with 13 bases between. The CDR3 reads CASSHTSTANEQFF. In DNA, the CDR3 is TGTGCCAGCAGCCACACTAGCACGGCAAATGAGCAGTTCTTC.

The rearrangement uses TRBV29-1 and TRBJ1-1, with D perhaps matching TRBD1 (5 bases). The ends were cut back, 7 bases at V and 4 bases at J, with 13 bases in the middle. The length of the CDR3 is 12 residues. Germline CDR1 and CDR2: SQVTM and ANQGSEA. This CDR3 is CSATERGTEAFF. DNA for the CDR3: TGCAGCGCAACAGAGAGGGGCACTGAAGCTTTCTTT.